Shown below are 10 T cell receptor beta chains from a single sample sequenced in a study of neurological immune-mediated disorders. Each CDR3 protein gets one entry after TCRdb re-called the 5' RACE reads with MiXCR. The table lists 70,000 to 90,000 distinct CDR3 sequences, 4.5% to 6.5% of them singletons, with roughly 2.4% in the top ten. The sample taken for sequencing was PBMCs. Receptors originate from a woman in her twenties or thirties with multiple sclerosis.

Ten or more counts support this clonotype. V gene TRBV5-1 combines with J gene TRBJ2-2; the D gene could be TRBD1 or TRBD2 (5 bases each). CDR1 and CDR2 from the germline V gene are SGHRS and YFSETQ. The CDR3 runs to 17 residues. V shed 5 bases and J shed 1 base, with 18 bases lying between them. CDR3 loop: CASRAGNGLVNTGELFF. The CDR3 bases are TGCGCCAGCAGGGCAGGGAATGGACTGGTGAACACCGGGGAGCTGTTTTTT. Full variable domain (outside the CDR3, taken from reference TRBV5-1 and TRBJ2-2): KAGVTQTPRYLIKTRGQQVTLSCSPISGHRSVSWYQQTPGQGLQFLFEYFSETQRNKGNFPGRFSGRQFSNSRSEMNVSTLELGDSALYLCASRAGNGLVNTGELFFGEGSRLTVL.

This clonotype has at least ten counts. The CDR3 is CASSLSSVNTGELFF. DNA for the CDR3: TGCGCCAGCAGCTTGTCTAGCGTGAACACCGGGGAGCTGTTTTTT. The chain combines TRBV5-1 with TRBJ2-2; tentatively, D is TRBD2 (6 bases). This CDR3 comprises 15 residues. The germline V gene has CDR1 SGHRS and CDR2 YFSETQ. The V end was cut by 1 base, the J end by 1 base, with 8 bases between. The full variable domain, its missing parts supplied by reference TRBV5-1 and TRBJ2-2, is KAGVTQTPRYLIKTRGQQVTLSCSPISGHRSVSWYQQTPGQGLQFLFEYFSETQRNKGNFPGRFSGRQFSNSRSEMNVSTLELGDSALYLCASSLSSVNTGELFFGEGSRLTVL.

This clonotype was seen at least ten times. J is TRBJ2-3 and V is TRBV27, with D hard to call. Germline-derived CDR1 and CDR2 are MNHEY and SMNVEV (reference sequence). The V end lost 4 bases, the J end lost 0 bases, and 23 bases lay between the germline ends. The CDR3 extends over 19 amino acids. CDR3 amino acids: CASSSRFQALTTSTDTQYF. In DNA form, the CDR3 reads TGTGCCAGCAGTTCTCGATTTCAGGCCCTTACTACTAGCACAGATACGCAGTATTTT.

This clonotype was counted ten times or more. J is TRBJ1-1 and V is TRBV29-1, with 8 bases identical to TRBD1. Looked up from germline, CDR1 is SQVTM and CDR2 is ANQGSEA. The ends lost 7 bases at V and 4 bases at J; junction bases unmatched: 11. The CDR3 sequence is 14 residues long. The CDR3 reads CSARGQGGGTEAFF. CDR3 DNA: TGCAGCGCCCGAGGACAGGGCGGAGGCACTGAAGCTTTCTTT.

The chain couples TRBV20-1 to TRBJ2-3; D possibly corresponds to TRBD1 (6 bases). CDR3 length equals 16 residues. Germline CDR1 reads DFQATT; CDR2 reads SNEGSKA (reference sequence). Between the trimmed V and J ends, which lost 6 bases and 0 bases, there was a span of 19 bases. The CDR3 DNA sequence: TGCAGTGCAAGTGACAGGAGACAAACTAGCACAGATACGCAGTATTTT. Its protein is CSASDRRQTSTDTQYF.

The rearrangement joins TRBV6-1 to TRBJ2-7; TRBD1 is a possible D gene (6 bases). V lost 9 bases and J lost 0, with 9 bases in between. CDR3 length: 12 amino acids. Looked up from germline, CDR1 is MNHNS and CDR2 is SASEGT. CDR3 nucleotide sequence: TGTGCCAGTGACAGGACCTCCTACGAGCAGTACTTC. Residues: CASDRTSYEQYF.

This clonotype was seen ten or more times. This sequence joins TRBV6-5 and TRBJ2-3; 9 bases are a match to TRBD1. This CDR3 is built from 14 residues. Looked up from germline, CDR1 is MNHEY and CDR2 is SVGAGI. V dropped 4 bases and J dropped 6; count of bases not matched to a gene: 5. Here the CDR3 DNA reads TGTGCCAGCAGTTCGCAACAGGGGGCCGATACGCAGTATTTT. Translation: CASSSQQGADTQYF.

This clonotype showed up many times. The chain couples TRBV12-3 or TRBV12-4 to TRBJ2-2, with a possible D match to TRBD2 (6 bases). V lost 6 bases and J 9 bases, leaving 11 bases between the germline ends. The CDR3 has 12 amino acids. The CDR3 reads CASSGSSRELFF. The CDR3 DNA reads TGTGCCAGCAGCGGGAGTTCAAGGGAGCTGTTTTTT.

Ten or more counts support this clonotype. The V call is TRBV12-3 or TRBV12-4, the J call TRBJ2-1; 9 bases are a match to TRBD1. The ends lost 3 bases at V and 0 bases at J; junction bases unmatched: 0. CDR3 length equals 15 residues. The CDR3 coding sequence is TGTGCCAGCAGTTTGGGACAGGGCTCCTACAATGAGCAGTTCTTC. Protein: CASSLGQGSYNEQFF.

This clonotype was seen many times. The V gene is TRBV5-1, the J gene TRBJ2-3; possibly TRBD2 for D (5 bases). Germline lookup yields CDR1 SGHRS and CDR2 YFSETQ. V lost 1 base and J lost 2, with 14 bases in between. This CDR3 is built from 16 residues. CDR3 DNA: TGCGCCAGCAGCTTGCAAACGAGGGTCCACACAGATACGCAGTATTTT. This codes for CASSLQTRVHTDTQYF. Supplemented by reference TRBV5-1 and TRBJ2-3, the full variable domain reads KAGVTQTPRYLIKTRGQQVTLSCSPISGHRSVSWYQQTPGQGLQFLFEYFSETQRNKGNFPGRFSGRQFSNSRSEMNVSTLELGDSALYLCASSLQTRVHTDTQYFGPGTRLTVL.